This T cell receptor beta chain was recovered during a study of T cell repertoires in cytomegalovirus infection. For the study at large: Carrying CMV and the relevant HLA type showed in public TCR beta signatures.

TCRdb reprocessed the reads with MiXCR, giving one entry per CDR3 protein. Of 150,000 to 200,000 distinct CDR3 sequences in the sample, about 15% were seen once. This CDR3 contains 13 residues. Germline CDR1 and CDR2: SGHAT and FQNNGV. The V and J ends lost 7 bases and 2 bases respectively, with 11 bases between them. This clonotype was seen ten or more times. This chain links TRBV11-2 with TRBJ1-1, with D hard to call. This clonotype originated in a human donor in good health (CMV status not recorded). Some clones in this sample may be carry-over from other donors' samples. Input material: PBMCs. The CDR3 bases are TGTGCCAGCACTCTCGGCCCAAACACTGAAGCTTTCTTT. It yields the protein CASTLGPNTEAFF.